The rows below give T cell receptor beta chains drawn from one sample of a study of cytomegalovirus exposure and HLA in healthy donors. Assay: immunoSEQ multiplex PCR; the TCRdb copy retains only in-frame clones and omits some. This table holds over 45,000 clones. The sample comprised PBMCs. The origin of the receptors is a woman aged 40 to 49 in good health and CMV-seronegative. CDR3s include the opening cysteine and the closing phenylalanine or tryptophan. The D gene is left open where the match is weak. Clone sizes are given selectively: once, few, many, or a class where the clone is expanded.

clone size	V gene	D gene	J gene	CDR3 DNA	CDR3 protein
-	TRBV4-2	TRBD2	TRBJ2-5	TGTGCCAGCAGCCAAGACTTCGGCGGGGGGGCCCAAGAGACCCAGTACTTC	CASSQDFGGGAQETQYF
-	TRBV19	TRBD2	TRBJ2-1	TGTGCCAGTAGACAAGCGGGAGGCTCCTACAATGAGCAGTTCTTC	CASRQAGGSYNEQFF
-	TRBV5-5	-	TRBJ2-7	TGTGCCAGCAGCTTGGGACGGAGCTCCTACGAGCAGTACTTC	CASSLGRSSYEQYF
-	TRBV9	-	TRBJ1-3	TGTGCCAGCAGCTCCGGGGTACCCTCTGGAAACACCATATATTTT	CASSSGVPSGNTIYF
-	TRBV30	TRBD1	TRBJ1-2	TGTGCCTGGAGAAAGACGGGGCAGGGGGGCTATGGCTACACCTTC	CAWRKTGQGGYGYTF
-	TRBV7-2	TRBD2	TRBJ2-3	TGTGCCAGCAGCTTAGGGCTAGCGGGGGGTTCAGATACGCAGTATTTT	CASSLGLAGGSDTQYF
-	TRBV4-1	-	TRBJ2-3	TGCGCCAGCAGCCAAGGATTAGTTGTCATTTCTAGCACAGATACGCAGTATTTT	CASSQGLVVISSTDTQYF
-	TRBV4-3	TRBD1	TRBJ1-2	TGCGCCAGCAGCTCATGGGACAGGCTTAACTATGGCTACACCTTC	CASSSWDRLNYGYTF
-	TRBV6-1	TRBD1	TRBJ1-2	TGTGCCAGCAGTGGATTCAGGGGGTTTACTGGCTACACCTTC	CASSGFRGFTGYTF
-	TRBV20-1	-	TRBJ1-2	TGCAGTGCCTCTGACAGCTATGGCTACACCTTC	CSASDSYGYTF
-	TRBV9	TRBD2	TRBJ2-3	TGTGCCAGCAGCGCAGCGGGAGATCGCACAGATACGCAGTATTTT	CASSAAGDRTDTQYF
-	TRBV6-5	TRBD1	TRBJ1-2	TGTGCCAGCAGCCCTGGGACAGGAATCCACACCTTC	CASSPGTGIHTF
-	TRBV30	-	TRBJ1-5	TGTGCCTGGAGTGGACAGGGCAATCAGCCCCAGCATTTT	CAWSGQGNQPQHF
-	TRBV7-2	-	TRBJ1-1	TGTGCCAGCAGCCCAACTCCGGGACAAGTGAACACTGAAGCTTTCTTT	CASSPTPGQVNTEAFF
-	TRBV9	TRBD2	TRBJ2-1	TGTGCCAGCAGCGCTAGCGGGAGTGGCGGTGAGCAGTTCTTC	CASSASGSGGEQFF
-	TRBV4-1	-	TRBJ1-4	TGCGCCAGCAGCCAAGTACCGACAGGTTTATGGGAAAAACTGTTTTTT	CASSQVPTGLWEKLFF
-	TRBV9	-	TRBJ1-6	TGTGCCAGCAGCGTAGTTACTGATAATTCACCCCTCCACTTT	CASSVVTDNSPLHF
-	TRBV10-3	TRBD2	TRBJ2-3	TGTGCCATCAGTGCCACGGGACTAGCGGGAAGCACAGATACGCAGTATTTT	CAISATGLAGSTDTQYF
-	TRBV7-9	-	TRBJ2-5	TGTGCCAGCAGCCCACAGGGTGGGGAGACCCAGTACTTC	CASSPQGGETQYF
-	TRBV6-5	-	TRBJ2-1	TGTGCCAGCAGTTATTTTCCGAGCTCCGACAATGAGCAGTTCTTC	CASSYFPSSDNEQFF
-	TRBV2	-	TRBJ2-3	TGTGCCAGCAGGAGGGCTTGGGCGGAACCAGATACGCAGTATTTT	CASRRAWAEPDTQYF
-	TRBV5-8	TRBD2	TRBJ2-5	TGTGCCAGCAGCTTGGATGGGACTATGCAAGAGACCCAGTACTTC	CASSLDGTMQETQYF
-	TRBV5-4	TRBD2	TRBJ2-5	TGTGCCAGCAGCTTAAGAAGCGGGGGCCTCCAAGAGACCCAGTACTTC	CASSLRSGGLQETQYF
-	TRBV5-4	TRBD2	TRBJ2-3	TGTGCCAGCAGCTTAAGACTAGCCGGCACAGATACGCAGTATTTT	CASSLRLAGTDTQYF
medium-sized	TRBV10-3	-	TRBJ2-2	TGTGCCATCACTGGGACTGCTAACACCGGGGAGCTGTTTTTT	CAITGTANTGELFF
-	TRBV5-1	TRBD1	TRBJ2-7	TGCGCCAGCAGCCCGGGACAGGGGTTCTCCTACGAGCAGTACTTC	CASSPGQGFSYEQYF
-	TRBV11-3	TRBD1	TRBJ2-5	TGTGCCAGCAGCTTAGATTCAGGGACAGTGAAGACCCAGTACTTC	CASSLDSGTVKTQYF
-	TRBV19	-	TRBJ2-7	TGTGCCAGTAGTACAACAGGGCAGGGGGAGCAGTACTTC	CASSTTGQGEQYF
-	TRBV10-3	-	TRBJ2-7	TGTGCCACTAAAGTTCCAAGTAGAACCTACGAGCAGTACTTC	CATKVPSRTYEQYF
-	TRBV4-3	-	TRBJ1-4	TGCGCCAGCAGCCAAGAGCTTCCCGCAGCTAATGAAAAACTGTTTTTT	CASSQELPAANEKLFF
-	TRBV7-2	TRBD2	TRBJ2-1	TGTGCCAGCAGCTCGCAGCTAGCGGGATACAATGAGCAGTTCTTC	CASSSQLAGYNEQFF
-	TRBV29-1	-	TRBJ1-2	TGCAGCGTCACGCCGACAGACTCGTATGGCTACACCTTC	CSVTPTDSYGYTF
-	TRBV5-1	TRBD2	TRBJ2-1	TGCGCCAGCAGCTCTTTAGCGGGGGGCGGGAATGAGCAGTTCTTC	CASSSLAGGGNEQFF
-	TRBV29-1	TRBD1	TRBJ2-3	TGCAGCGTTGAATTTTGGCAGGGGGAGTATACGCAGTATTTT	CSVEFWQGEYTQYF
-	TRBV7-7	-	TRBJ2-2	TGTGCTAGCAGCTCTCCAGGCTCCACCGGGGAGCTGTTTTTT	CASSSPGSTGELFF